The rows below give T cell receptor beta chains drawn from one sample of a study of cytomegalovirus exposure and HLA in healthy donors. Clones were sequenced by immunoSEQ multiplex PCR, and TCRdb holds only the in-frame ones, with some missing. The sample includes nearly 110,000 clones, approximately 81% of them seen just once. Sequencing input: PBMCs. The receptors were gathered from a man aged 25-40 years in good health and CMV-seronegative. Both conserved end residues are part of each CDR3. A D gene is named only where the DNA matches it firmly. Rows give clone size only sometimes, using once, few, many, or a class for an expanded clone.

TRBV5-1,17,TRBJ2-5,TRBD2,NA,CASSLGLAGGRQETQYF,TGCGCCAGCAGCCTGGGACTAGCGGGGGGGCGGCAAGAGACCCAGTACTTC
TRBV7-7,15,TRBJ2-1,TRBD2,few,CASSLTSGGKNEQFF,TGTGCTAGCAGCCTGACTAGCGGGGGGAAAAATGAGCAGTTCTTC
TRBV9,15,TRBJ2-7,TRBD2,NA,CASSVGGGGAGEQYF,TGTGCCAGCAGCGTAGGTGGCGGGGGGGCTGGCGAGCAGTACTTC
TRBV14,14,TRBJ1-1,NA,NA,CASSQWQGTTEAFF,TGTGCCAGCAGCCAATGGCAGGGGACCACTGAAGCTTTCTTT
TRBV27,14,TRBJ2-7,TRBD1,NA,CASSLGTASYEQYF,TGTGCCAGCAGTTTAGGGACAGCCTCCTACGAGCAGTACTTC
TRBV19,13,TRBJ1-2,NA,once,CASSIVGGNGYTF,TGTGCCAGTAGTATAGTCGGGGGTAATGGCTACACCTTC
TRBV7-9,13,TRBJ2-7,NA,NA,CASSLTGAHEQYF,TGTGCCAGCAGCCTCACGGGAGCCCACGAGCAGTACTTC
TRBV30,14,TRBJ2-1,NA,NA,CAWNVKRVYNEQFF,TGTGCCTGGAACGTCAAGCGGGTTTACAATGAGCAGTTCTTC
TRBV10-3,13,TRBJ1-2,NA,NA,CAINPGTNYGYTF,TGTGCCATCAATCCAGGAACTAACTATGGCTACACCTTC
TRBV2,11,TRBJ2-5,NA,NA,CARVVEETQYF,TGTGCCAGGGTGGTAGAGGAGACCCAGTACTTC
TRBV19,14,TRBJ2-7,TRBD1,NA,CASRGPGTGGEQYF,TGTGCCAGTAGGGGGCCCGGGACAGGGGGCGAGCAGTACTTC
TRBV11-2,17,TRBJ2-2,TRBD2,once,CASSSIAGGWATGELFF,TGTGCCAGCAGCTCCATAGCGGGAGGGTGGGCCACCGGGGAGCTGTTTTTT
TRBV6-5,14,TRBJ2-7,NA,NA,CASSLTTGPYEQYF,TGTGCCAGCAGTTTGACTACGGGTCCCTACGAGCAGTACTTC
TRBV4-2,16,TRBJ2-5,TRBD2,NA,CASSQAGTSGQETQYF,TGTGCCAGCAGCCAAGCTGGGACTAGCGGACAAGAGACCCAGTACTTC
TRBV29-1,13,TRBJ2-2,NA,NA,CSVRGAGTGELFF,TGCAGCGTCAGGGGCGCGGGCACCGGGGAGCTGTTTTTT
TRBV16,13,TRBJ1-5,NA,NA,CASSQILGEPQHF,TGTGCCAGCAGCCAAATTCTCGGGGAGCCCCAGCATTTT
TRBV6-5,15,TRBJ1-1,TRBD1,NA,CASSPDRGLNTEAFF,TGTGCCAGCAGTCCGGACAGGGGGCTAAACACTGAAGCTTTCTTT
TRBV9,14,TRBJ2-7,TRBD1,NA,CASSPGQGAYEQYF,TGTGCCAGCAGCCCAGGACAGGGTGCGTACGAGCAGTACTTC
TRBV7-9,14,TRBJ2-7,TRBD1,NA,CASSPATGNYEQYF,TGTGCCAGCAGCCCAGCGACAGGGAACTACGAGCAGTACTTC
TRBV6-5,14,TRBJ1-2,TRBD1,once,CASRPLQGDYGYTF,TGTGCCAGCCGCCCTTTACAGGGGGACTATGGCTACACCTTC
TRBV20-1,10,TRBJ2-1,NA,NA,CSPSTNEQFF,TGCAGCCCAAGTACTAATGAGCAGTTCTTC
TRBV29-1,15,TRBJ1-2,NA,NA,CSVERTEVTNYGYTF,TGCAGCGTCGAACGAACAGAAGTAACTAACTATGGCTACACCTTC
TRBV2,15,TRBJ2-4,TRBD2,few,CASGGLAGEGNIQYF,TGTGCCAGCGGGGGACTAGCGGGAGAAGGAAACATTCAGTACTTC
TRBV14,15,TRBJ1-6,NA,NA,CASSLYGRRDSPLHF,TGTGCCAGCAGCCTTTATGGTAGACGGGATTCACCCCTCCACTTT
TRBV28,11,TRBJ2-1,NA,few,CASSLSRGQFF,TGTGCCAGCAGTTTATCCAGGGGACAGTTCTTC
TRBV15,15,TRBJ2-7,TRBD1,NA,CATSGDRGLPYEQYF,TGTGCCACCAGCGGCGACAGGGGGCTGCCCTACGAGCAGTACTTC
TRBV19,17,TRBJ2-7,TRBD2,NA,CASSPGTSGRPPYEQYF,TGTGCCAGTAGTCCCGGGACTAGCGGGAGGCCTCCCTACGAGCAGTACTTC
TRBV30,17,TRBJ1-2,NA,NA,CAWSASSSGATNYGYTF,TGTGCCTGGAGTGCGTCGTCCTCAGGGGCCACTAACTATGGCTACACCTTC
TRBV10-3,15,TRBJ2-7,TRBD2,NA,CAISEELGGRAVQYF,TGTGCCATCAGTGAGGAATTGGGCGGGAGGGCTGTGCAGTACTTC
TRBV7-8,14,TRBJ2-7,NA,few,CASSRDSQRGEQYF,TGTGCCAGTTCGCGGGACTCTCAGAGGGGCGAGCAGTACTTC
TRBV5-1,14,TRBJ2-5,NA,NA,CASSFGPRGETQYF,TGCGCCAGCAGCTTTGGGCCGAGAGGGGAGACCCAGTACTTC
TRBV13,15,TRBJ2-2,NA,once,CASSLGDELSGKLFF,TGTGCCAGCAGCTTAGGGGACGAGCTGTCCGGGAAGCTGTTTTTT
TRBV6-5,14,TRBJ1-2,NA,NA,CASSSRGLSYGYTF,TGTGCCAGCAGTTCCCGCGGTCTGAGCTATGGCTACACCTTC
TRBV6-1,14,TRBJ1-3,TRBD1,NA,CASSEIRGRNTIYF,TGTGCCAGCAGTGAAATCAGGGGGAGAAACACCATATATTTT
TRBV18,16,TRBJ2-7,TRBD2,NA,CASSPPSGGSIYEQYF,TGTGCCAGCTCACCACCGAGCGGGGGGTCCATTTACGAGCAGTACTTC
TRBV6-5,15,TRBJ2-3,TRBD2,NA,CASSPGTSDTDTQYF,TGTGCCAGCAGCCCCGGGACTAGCGACACAGATACGCAGTATTTT
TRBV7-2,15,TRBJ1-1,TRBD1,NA,CASSKDRGGQFSAFF,TGTGCCAGCAGCAAGGACAGGGGCGGTCAGTTTTCGGCTTTCTTT
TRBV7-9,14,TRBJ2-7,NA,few,CASSPGRTTYEQYF,TGTGCCAGCAGCCCGGGACGGACTACCTACGAGCAGTACTTC
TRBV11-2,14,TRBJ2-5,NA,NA,CASSSKGERETQYF,TGTGCCAGCAGCTCGAAGGGGGAGAGGGAGACCCAGTACTTC
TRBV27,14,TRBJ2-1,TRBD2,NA,CASRASGRVDEQFF,TGTGCCAGCAGGGCTAGCGGGAGGGTTGATGAGCAGTTCTTC
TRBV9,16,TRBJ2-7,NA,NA,CASSVAGGRASYEQYF,TGTGCCAGCAGCGTAGCTGGCGGCAGGGCTTCCTACGAGCAGTACTTC
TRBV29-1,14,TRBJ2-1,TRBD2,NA,CSVESGSSYNEQFF,TGCAGCGTTGAGAGCGGGAGCTCCTACAATGAGCAGTTCTTC
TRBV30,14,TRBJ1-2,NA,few,CAWSLSGRYYGYTF,TGTGCCTGGAGCTTAAGCGGCCGGTACTATGGCTACACCTTC
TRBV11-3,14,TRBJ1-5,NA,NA,CASSDRTIDQPQHF,TGTGCCAGCAGCGACCGGACAATAGATCAGCCCCAGCATTTT
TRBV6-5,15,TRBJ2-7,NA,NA,CASSRSGLSSYEQYF,TGTGCCAGCAGTAGGAGCGGGTTGAGCTCCTACGAGCAGTACTTC
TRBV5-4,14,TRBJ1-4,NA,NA,CASSWPGQNEKLFF,TGTGCCAGCAGCTGGCCGGGACAAAATGAAAAACTGTTTTTT
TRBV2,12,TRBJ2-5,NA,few,CASSDPQETQYF,TGTGCCAGCAGTGACCCTCAAGAGACCCAGTACTTC
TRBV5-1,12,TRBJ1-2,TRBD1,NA,CASSLQGGGYTF,TGCGCCAGCAGCTTGCAAGGGGGCGGCTACACCTTC
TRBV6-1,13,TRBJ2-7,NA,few,CASARGAWYEQYF,TGTGCCAGCGCCCGGGGAGCCTGGTACGAGCAGTACTTC
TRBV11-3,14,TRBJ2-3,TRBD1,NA,CASSRDRGTDTQYF,TGTGCCAGCAGTCGGGACAGGGGTACAGATACGCAGTATTTT
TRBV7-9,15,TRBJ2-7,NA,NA,CASSSGDYPGERQYF,TGTGCCAGCAGCTCAGGAGACTACCCGGGAGAGCGGCAGTACTTC
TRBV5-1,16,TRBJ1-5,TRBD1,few,CASSLGTGNFNQPQHF,TGCGCCAGCAGCCTCGGGACAGGGAACTTCAATCAGCCCCAGCATTTT
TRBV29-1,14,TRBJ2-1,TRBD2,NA,CSVRGTSGFNEQFF,TGCAGCGTCCGCGGAACTAGCGGATTCAATGAGCAGTTCTTC
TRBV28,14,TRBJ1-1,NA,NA,CASPPPGRKAGAFF,TGTGCCAGCCCCCCCCCGGGCAGGAAGGCGGGAGCTTTCTTT